This passage covers 32 T cell receptor beta chains from one sample sequenced in a study of CD8 T cells in Susac syndrome. Reverse transcription of roughly 0.5 to 1 ug RNA was performed with random hexamers. MiXCR, applied by TCRdb to the immunoSEQ multiplex PCR reads, yields one record per CDR3 protein. Among 160,000 or so distinct CDR3 sequences listed, around 94% were seen once. Sequenced material: CD4+ T cells from PBMCs. These receptors were collected from a human donor with Susac syndrome.

V gene TRBV3-1 combines with J gene TRBJ2-1, with 9 positions matching TRBD1. Germline CDR1 LGHDT, CDR2 YNNKEL (reference sequence). The J segment lost 8 bases and the V segment lost 5 bases, leaving 10 bases of the junction unmatched. This CDR3 region has 15 residues. Here the CDR3 reads CASSGRDRAGDEQFF. The CDR3, as DNA: TGTGCCAGCAGCGGCCGGGACAGGGCGGGGGATGAGCAGTTCTTC.

The chain combines TRBV11-2 with TRBJ2-6; D gene uncertain. Germline V gene lookup returns CDR1 SGHAT and CDR2 FQNNGV. V was cut by 5 bases and J by 0 bases, with 14 bases left in between. There are 17 residues in the CDR3. CDR3 amino acids: CASSERPTNSGANVLTF. CDR3 nucleotide sequence: TGTGCCAGCAGCGAGAGGCCTACTAACTCTGGGGCCAACGTCCTGACTTTC.

This sequence joins TRBV24-1 and TRBJ2-7, with 10 nucleotides matching TRBD1. Germline CDR1 and CDR2: KGHDR and SFDVKD. This CDR3 contains 15 residues. The J segment lost 6 bases and the V segment lost 1 base, leaving 5 bases of the junction unmatched. CDR3 in amino acids: CATSDFDRGPGEQYF. For the CDR3, the DNA is TGTGCCACCAGTGATTTTGACAGGGGGCCAGGCGAGCAGTACTTC.

This rearrangement joins TRBV20-1 to TRBJ1-1, with unresolved D. This CDR3 has 14 amino acids. V was cut by 1 base and J by 0 bases, with 9 bases left in between. Germline V CDR1 and CDR2: DFQATT, SNEGSKA (reference sequence). In nucleotides, the CDR3 is TGCAGTGCTAGAGGTCCGGGCTTGAACACTGAAGCTTTCTTT. Protein sequence: CSARGPGLNTEAFF.

This clonotype was observed once. The genes are TRBV5-1 and TRBJ2-3, with TRBD2 identical over 10 bases. The length of the CDR3 is 16 residues. V gave up 1 base and J gave up 5 bases; unmatched junction bases: 7. Germline CDR1 is SGHRS and CDR2 is YFSETQ. CDR3: CASSLTLAGAVDTQYF. In DNA, the CDR3 is TGCGCCAGCAGCTTGACGCTAGCGGGGGCGGTAGATACGCAGTATTTT.

J is TRBJ2-6 and V is TRBV7-9; D unresolved. Trimming took off 7 bases at V and 0 bases at J, with 7 bases between the two ends. CDR1 is SEHNR and CDR2 is FQNEAQ in the germline V gene (reference sequence). The CDR3 contains 14 residues. The DNA for the CDR3 is TGTGCCAGCAATGGGCGCTCTGGGGCCAACGTCCTGACTTTC. It codes for CASNGRSGANVLTF.

The J gene is TRBJ1-2, the V gene TRBV6-2 or TRBV6-3; no clear D. V was clipped by 5 bases and J by 4 bases, with 17 bases between them. The CDR3 spans 15 residues. Germline-derived CDR1 and CDR2 are MNHEY and SVGEGT. The CDR3 reads CASSADWGGGYGYTF. CDR3 sequence (DNA): TGTGCCAGCAGTGCCGACTGGGGAGGAGGCTATGGCTACACCTTC.

The sample holds one count of this clonotype. The chain links TRBV6-6 to TRBJ2-7, with TRBD2 identical over 13 bases. The CDR3 is made up of 15 amino acids. Germline CDR1 MNHNY, CDR2 SVGAGI (reference sequence). With V trimmed by 7 bases and J by 4 bases, 7 bases remained unmatched. The CDR3 loop is CASTPTSGGAYEQYF. CDR3 in DNA: TGTGCCAGCACCCCAACTAGCGGGGGGGCGTACGAGCAGTACTTC.

Only one count was recorded for this clonotype. The chain is built from TRBV20-1 and TRBJ1-1; D is uncertain. CDR3 length: 13 amino acids. Germline V CDR1 and CDR2: DFQATT, SNEGSKA (reference sequence). V was pared by 0 bases and J by 4 bases, with 9 bases between. CDR3 sequence: CSARDRQRTEAFF. CDR3 nucleotide sequence: TGCAGTGCTAGAGATCGGCAGCGCACTGAAGCTTTCTTT.

The gene calls are TRBV7-2 and TRBJ2-7; perhaps TRBD1 as D (5 bases). This CDR3 has 14 amino acids. Germline V lookup: CDR1 SGHTA, CDR2 FQGNSA. Trimming shortened V by 2 bases and J by 12 bases, and 20 bases separated the two germline ends. CDR3 nucleotides: TGTGCCAGCAGCTTACAGGCACAGGCTTCGAGTGGGTACTTC. It yields the protein CASSLQAQASSGYF.

This chain links TRBV7-3 with TRBJ2-6; D unclear. V lost 5 bases and J lost 2, with 7 bases in between. In germline, CDR1 is SGHTA, CDR2 FQGTGA. CDR3 length: 14 amino acids. The CDR3 loop reads CASSPEAGANVLTF. The CDR3 DNA sequence: TGTGCCAGCAGCCCGGAAGCTGGGGCCAACGTCCTGACTTTC.

The chain uses TRBV13 and TRBJ2-1; 9 bases agree with TRBD1. The CDR3 length is 17 residues. Germline assignment: CDR1 PRHDT and CDR2 FYEKMQ (reference sequence). V shed 5 bases and J 8 bases; nucleotides not matched to a gene: 16. The CDR3 sequence is CASSIWDRVKGGYEQFF. The CDR3 nucleotides read TGTGCCAGCAGCATCTGGGACAGGGTTAAGGGTGGGTATGAGCAGTTCTTC.

The rearrangement uses TRBV18 and TRBJ1-1; D possibly corresponds to TRBD1 (6 bases). CDR3 size: 12 residues. CDR1 and CDR2 (germline): KGHSH, LQKENI. V was cut by 0 bases and J by 10 bases, with 9 bases left in between. CDR3 DNA: TGTGCCAGCTCACCACCACAGGGTTTAGCTTTCTTT. This encodes CASSPPQGLAFF.

The V gene is TRBV29-1, the J gene TRBJ1-2; TRBD1 aligns across 7 bases. V gave up 0 bases and J gave up 8 bases; unmatched junction bases: 6. Germline V gene data show CDR1 as SQVTM and CDR2 as ANQGSEA. The CDR3 loop spans 13 amino acids. The CDR3 sequence: CSVEDRWTGGYTF. The CDR3, as DNA: TGCAGCGTTGAAGACCGATGGACAGGCGGCTACACCTTC.

The chain carries TRBV6-2 or TRBV6-3 and TRBJ1-5; 10 bases are shared with TRBD1. V gave up 6 bases and J gave up 9 bases; unmatched junction bases: 11. Germline CDR1 is MNHEY and CDR2 is SVGEGT. The CDR3 loop spans 15 amino acids. The CDR3: CASRSGQGESRPQHF. In nucleotides, the CDR3 is TGTGCCAGCAGATCTGGACAGGGGGAATCACGGCCCCAGCATTTT.

CDR3 residues: CSASKLAWGNNEQFF. CDR3 DNA sequence: TGCAGTGCTAGTAAACTAGCTTGGGGTAACAATGAGCAGTTCTTC. The rearrangement uses TRBV20-1 and TRBJ2-1; a possible D gene is TRBD2 (6 bases). This CDR3 comprises 15 residues. Germline values: CDR1 DFQATT, CDR2 SNEGSKA (reference sequence). V was cut by 3 bases and J by 5 bases, with 17 bases left in between.

J is TRBJ2-5 and V is TRBV19; possibly TRBD1 for D (7 bases). This CDR3 has 17 amino acids. Germline CDR1 is LNHDA and CDR2 is SQIVND (reference sequence). Trimming cost V 0 bases and J 4 bases, with 18 bases left between them. CDR3 DNA: TGTGCCAGTAGTATAGATGGTGGAGGGGGCTCGGGAGAGACCCAGTACTTC. Amino acids: CASSIDGGGGSGETQYF.

The CDR3 DNA is TGTGCCAGCAGCATGCTTAGGACTAATTCACCCCTCCACTTT. Translation gives CASSMLRTNSPLHF. V is TRBV7-2 and J is TRBJ1-6; the D is unclear. V was shortened by 5 bases and J by 6 bases, with 11 bases between the two germline ends. The germline V gene has CDR1 SGHTA and CDR2 FQGNSA. CDR3 length equals 14 residues.

This rearrangement joins TRBV12-2 to TRBJ2-5; the listed D gene, TRBD1, was not tested against the DNA. TRBV12-2 is shown as a pseudogene. CDR3 length equals 16 residues. The CDR3 DNA is TGTGCAAGTCGCTTCTGGACAGGCCTTGATCGGGAGACCCAGTACTTC. Its protein is CASRFWTGLDRETQYF.

In DNA, the CDR3 is TGCAGTGCTAGAGATGGGGCTATCACCTACTTC. Amino acids: CSARDGAITYF. The genes are TRBV20-1 and TRBJ2-5; D is possibly TRBD1 (5 bases). CDR1 DFQATT and CDR2 SNEGSKA come from the germline V gene (reference sequence). Trimming stripped 0 bases from V and 14 bases from J, with 13 bases between. This CDR3 has 11 amino acids.

This chain uses TRBV7-9 with TRBJ2-5, with D perhaps matching TRBD2 (5 bases). Germline assignment: CDR1 SEHNR and CDR2 FQNEAQ (reference sequence). The CDR3 has 13 amino acids. V lost 5 bases to trimming and J lost 5 bases, with 12 bases between them. In DNA, the CDR3 is TGTGCCAGCAGCCGGGCCTCGGGGGAGACCCAGTACTTC. This codes for CASSRASGETQYF.

The chain joins TRBV9 to TRBJ2-5; no clear D. From germline, CDR1 is SGDLS and CDR2 YYNGEE. Trimming removed 4 bases at V and 5 bases at J, with 15 bases between. This CDR3 is built from 14 residues. The DNA of the CDR3 is TGTGCCAGCAGCCAGCACCCAGCCGATGAGACCCAGTACTTC. Its translation: CASSQHPADETQYF.

J is TRBJ2-7 and V is TRBV5-8; tentatively, D is TRBD2 (6 bases). CDR3 size: 13 residues. The germline CDR1 and CDR2 sequences are SGHTS and YDEGEE. The ends were cut back, 4 bases at V and 5 bases at J, with 13 bases in the middle. This CDR3 is CASSPPRGNEQYF. For the CDR3, the DNA is TGTGCCAGCAGCCCGCCCCGGGGGAACGAGCAGTACTTC.

This chain links TRBV4-3 with TRBJ2-2, with D hard to call. Per the germline V gene, CDR1 is LGHNA and CDR2 is YSLEER. Deletions cut 0 bases from V and 4 bases from J, with 12 bases between. The CDR3 is made up of 16 amino acids. CDR3 nucleotides: TGCGCCAGCAGCCAAGAAATCTCGGACGTCACCGGGGAGCTGTTTTTT. Protein: CASSQEISDVTGELFF.

The J gene is TRBJ1-1, the V gene TRBV18; perhaps TRBD1 as D (6 bases). CDR1 is KGHSH and CDR2 is LQKENI in the germline V gene. V lost 6 bases to trimming and J lost 5 bases, with 10 bases between them. This CDR3 has 12 amino acids. The CDR3: CASSAGVTEAFF. DNA for the CDR3: TGTGCCAGCTCGGCAGGGGTAACTGAAGCTTTCTTT.

The chain combines TRBV9 with TRBJ1-2; D unclear. The CDR3 loop spans 16 amino acids. With 2 bases removed from V and 6 bases from J, the gap between germline ends came to 20 bases. Germline V gene lookup returns CDR1 SGDLS and CDR2 YYNGEE. The CDR3 DNA sequence: TGTGCCAGCAGCGTTTGGATGGGAGAGGGTGGCGATGGCTACACCTTC. This codes for CASSVWMGEGGDGYTF. Full variable domain (missing parts from reference TRBV9 and TRBJ1-2): DSGVTQTPKHLITATGQRVTLRCSPRSGDLSVYWYQQSLDQGLQFLIQYYNGEERAKGNILERFSAQQFPDLHSELNLSSLELGDSALYFCASSVWMGEGGDGYTFGSGTRLTVV.

The chain recombines TRBV29-1 with TRBJ2-7; D might be TRBD1 or TRBD2, each matching 5 bases. Trimming cost V 7 bases and J 2 bases, with 12 bases left between them. CDR3 length: 12 amino acids. The germline V gene encodes CDR1 SQVTM and CDR2 ANQGSEA. The CDR3 region has the DNA TGCAGCGCCCGCACGGGACCCTACGAGCAGTACTTC. It encodes CSARTGPYEQYF.

This chain joins TRBV6-1 and TRBJ2-1; 7 bases are a match to TRBD1. CDR3 length: 15 amino acids. Germline CDR1 and CDR2: MNHNS and SASEGT. J was trimmed by 6 bases and V by 4 bases; bases with no gene match: 9. The CDR3, as DNA: TGTGCCAGCAGTGGCCCAGGGGGACGCGGCAATGAGCAGTTCTTC. Protein product: CASSGPGGRGNEQFF.

The chain employs TRBV7-2 and TRBJ2-7; 10 bases are a match to TRBD1. Germline V gene lookup returns CDR1 SGHTA and CDR2 FQGNSA. There are 16 residues in the CDR3. V trimming: 3 bases; J trimming: 0 bases; junction bases outside the gene matches: 5. This chain's CDR3 is CASSFMGQGTSYEQYF. CDR3 sequence (DNA): TGTGCCAGCAGCTTTATGGGACAGGGGACCTCCTACGAGCAGTACTTC.

The chain carries TRBV7-3 and TRBJ2-1; perhaps TRBD2 as D (5 bases). This CDR3 has 13 residues. Trimming took off 1 base at V and 7 bases at J, with 8 bases between the two ends. Germline lookup yields CDR1 SGHTA and CDR2 FQGTGA. The CDR3, as DNA: TGTGCCAGCAGCTTAAGTGAGCGGAATGAGCAGTTCTTC. Translating it yields CASSLSERNEQFF.

The chain employs TRBV7-3 and TRBJ2-1; D uncertain. CDR1 and CDR2 (germline): SGHTA, FQGTGA. The CDR3 sequence is 12 residues long. V was clipped by 5 bases and J by 10 bases, with 12 bases between them. CDR3 sequence (DNA): TGTGCCAGCAGCCCCGGTAGCACGGAGCAGTTCTTC. The encoded protein is CASSPGSTEQFF.

The rearrangement joins TRBV29-1 to TRBJ1-5; 7 positions match TRBD1. Germline CDR1 reads SQVTM; CDR2 reads ANQGSEA. Trimming removed 4 bases from V and 4 bases from J; junction bases left unmatched: 4. The CDR3 is made up of 13 amino acids. CDR3 DNA sequence: TGCAGCGTTGGACACAGGGGTAATCAGCCCCAGCATTTT. It codes for CSVGHRGNQPQHF.